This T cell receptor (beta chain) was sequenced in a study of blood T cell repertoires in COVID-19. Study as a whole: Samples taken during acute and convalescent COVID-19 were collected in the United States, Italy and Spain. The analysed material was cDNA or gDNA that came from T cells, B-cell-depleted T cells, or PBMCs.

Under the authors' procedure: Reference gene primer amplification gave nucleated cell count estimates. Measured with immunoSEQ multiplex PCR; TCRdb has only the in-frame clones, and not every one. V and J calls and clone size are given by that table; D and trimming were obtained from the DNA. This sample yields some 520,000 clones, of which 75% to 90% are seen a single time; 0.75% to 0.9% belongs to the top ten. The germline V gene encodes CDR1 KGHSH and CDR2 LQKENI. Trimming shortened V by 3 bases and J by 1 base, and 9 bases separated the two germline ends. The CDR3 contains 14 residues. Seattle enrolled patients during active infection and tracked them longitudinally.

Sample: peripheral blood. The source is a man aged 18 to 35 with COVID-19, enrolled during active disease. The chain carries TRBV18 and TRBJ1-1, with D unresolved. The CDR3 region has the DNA TGTGCCAGCTCACCGAATACCGGGAACACTGAAGCTTTCTTT. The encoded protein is CASSPNTGNTEAFF.